The sequence of this TCR beta chain was determined in a study of T-cell memory formation after mild COVID-19. TCRdb re-called the 5' RACE reads through MiXCR, storing one row per CDR3 protein. The sample contains 290,000 or so distinct CDR3 sequences, roughly 19% of which appear only once. Study-level results: Day 15 to 85 contractors were CD4/CD8 balanced; later expanders leaned CD4+.

The V and J ends lost 5 bases and 4 bases, in that order; junction bases with no gene match: 6. Germline V gives CDR1 SGHNT, CDR2 YENEEA. The CDR3 loop spans 15 amino acids. Concerning this clonotype: Antigen specificity is unknown.

The sequence derives from a man aged 18 to 30 who had mild COVID-19 (a few samples of this study predate the infection). Cell type and time point are not known. The chain joins TRBV11-3 to TRBJ2-7; 12 nucleotides line up with TRBD1. Sequenced material: PBMCs or a T cell subset sorted from them (not recorded which). The CDR3 loop reads CASSLGTGGDYEQYF. As DNA, the CDR3 is TGTGCCAGCAGCCTAGGGACAGGGGGCGATTACGAGCAGTACTTC.